Presented here are 12 T cell receptor beta chains from one specimen sequenced in a study of lymphopenia after photon versus proton radiotherapy. The repertoire was sequenced with immunoSEQ multiplex PCR; TCRdb's copy has only in-frame clones and lacks some. The table records 65,000 to 70,000 clones, roughly 93% of them present only once. The sequencing used peripheral blood, collected from a patient treated with photon-based radiotherapy. All receptors derive from a woman in her 70s with pancreatic cancer.

CDR3 residues: CASSHGGFNIQYF. CDR3 coding DNA: TGTGCCAGCAGCCACGGAGGGTTTAACATTCAGTACTTC. The chain employs TRBV7-9 and TRBJ2-4; TRBD2 might be the D (6 bases). Per the germline V gene, CDR1 is SEHNR and CDR2 is FQNEAQ (reference sequence). CDR3 length equals 13 residues. The V and J ends lost 5 bases and 7 bases respectively, with 12 bases between them.

The gene calls are TRBV4-1 and TRBJ1-4; D unclear. Germline V gene sequence: CDR1 MGHRA, CDR2 YSYEKL. V shed 4 bases and J shed 6 bases, with 12 bases lying between them. The CDR3 loop spans 14 amino acids. The DNA for the CDR3 is TGCGCCAGCAGCCCCGCCACTTTGGATGAAAAACTGTTTTTT. This codes for CASSPATLDEKLFF.

The gene calls are TRBV5-6 and TRBJ1-2, with D unclear. Germline V gene data show CDR1 as SGHDT and CDR2 as YYEEEE. There are 13 residues in the CDR3. The V end lost 4 bases, the J end lost 7 bases, and 14 bases lay between the germline ends. CDR3: CASSPERVGGYTF. CDR3 nucleotide sequence: TGTGCCAGCAGCCCGGAGAGGGTAGGTGGCTACACCTTC.

The chain joins TRBV19 to TRBJ2-1, with D possibly TRBD1 on 7 matching bases. The CDR3 loop spans 13 amino acids. From germline, CDR1 is LNHDA and CDR2 SQIVND (reference sequence). The ends were cut back, 7 bases at V and 7 bases at J, with 14 bases in the middle. In nucleotides, the CDR3 is TGTGCCAGTATGGCAGGGGGGTTGAATGAGCAGTTCTTC. Residues: CASMAGGLNEQFF. Combining the CDR3 with reference TRBV19 and TRBJ2-1 gives the whole variable domain DGGITQSPKYLFRKEGQNVTLSCEQNLNHDAMYWYRQDPGQGLRLIYYSQIVNDFQKGDIAEGYSVSREKKESFPLTVTSAQKNPTAFYLCASMAGGLNEQFFGPGTRLTVL.

The genes are TRBV30 and TRBJ2-3, with no clear D. This CDR3 is built from 13 residues. V was trimmed by 1 base and J by 4 bases, leaving 9 bases between them. Germline lookup yields CDR1 GTSNPN and CDR2 SVGIG (reference sequence). CDR3: CAWSGIVPDTQYF. CDR3 DNA: TGTGCCTGGAGTGGGATTGTGCCAGATACGCAGTATTTT.

The genes are TRBV19 and TRBJ1-5, with 11 bases lining up with TRBD1. After removal of 3 bases from V and 7 bases from J, the junction contained 8 bases not matched to a gene. Germline loops: CDR1 LNHDA, CDR2 SQIVND (reference sequence). This CDR3 has 16 residues. CDR3 DNA sequence: TGTGCCAGTAGTATCTGGACAGGGGGCGCCGGGCAGCCCCAGCATTTT. Protein: CASSIWTGGAGQPQHF. The full variable domain, rest sourced from reference TRBV19 and TRBJ1-5, is DGGITQSPKYLFRKEGQNVTLSCEQNLNHDAMYWYRQDPGQGLRLIYYSQIVNDFQKGDIAEGYSVSREKKESFPLTVTSAQKNPTAFYLCASSIWTGGAGQPQHFGDGTRLSIL.

The chain links TRBV5-6 to TRBJ2-7; TRBD2 aligns across 9 bases. CDR1 SGHDT and CDR2 YYEEEE come from the germline V gene. This CDR3 has 14 residues. V lost 0 bases to trimming and J lost 6 bases; unmatched junction nucleotides: 4. The DNA of the CDR3 is TGTGCCAGCAGCTTGGGACTAGCGGAGGCCGAGCAGTACTTC. Its translation: CASSLGLAEAEQYF.

This chain links TRBV18 with TRBJ2-7, with 8 bases matching TRBD2. Germline V lookup: CDR1 KGHSH, CDR2 LQKENI. V lost 3 bases and J lost 4; bases outside the gene matches: 8. CDR3 length: 15 amino acids. The CDR3 reads CASSPQAGAPYEQYF. The CDR3, as DNA: TGTGCCAGCTCACCTCAAGCGGGAGCGCCATACGAGCAGTACTTC.

V and J are TRBV4-2 and TRBJ1-4; 8 bases match TRBD1. V shed 0 bases and J 7 bases; nucleotides not matched to a gene: 4. In germline, CDR1 is LGHNA, CDR2 YNFKEQ. CDR3 size: 15 residues. CDR3 coding DNA: TGTGCCAGCAGCCAAGAGGACAGGGCAGGTGAAAAACTGTTTTTT. Residues: CASSQEDRAGEKLFF.

The rearrangement joins TRBV19 to TRBJ2-3; D is uncertain. The germline gives CDR1 LNHDA, CDR2 SQIVND (reference sequence). The CDR3 covers 13 residues. V lost 6 bases to trimming and J lost 0 bases, with 7 bases between them. The CDR3: CASRGRSTDTQYF. In DNA form, the CDR3 reads TGTGCCAGTAGGGGCAGAAGCACAGATACGCAGTATTTT.

The chain uses TRBV6-5 and TRBJ1-5; TRBD1 matches 7 bases. V shed 7 bases, J shed 2 bases, and the junction held 8 bases outside the gene matches. This CDR3 region has 15 residues. Germline V gene lookup returns CDR1 MNHEY and CDR2 SVGAGI. The CDR3 spells CASKLDRDRNQPQHF. The CDR3 DNA reads TGTGCCAGCAAACTAGACAGGGATCGCAATCAGCCCCAGCATTTT.

V gene TRBV2 combines with J gene TRBJ2-5, with 12 bases fitting TRBD1. CDR1 and CDR2 (germline): SNHLY, FYNNEI. This CDR3 has 15 amino acids. Trimming took 10 bases from V and 5 from J; bases not matched to a gene: 11. CDR3 coding DNA: TGTGCCACCCCGGGGGGGACAGGGGGCCGGGAGACCCAGTACTTC. It translates to CATPGGTGGRETQYF.